This TCR beta chain was documented in a study of CD8 T cells in ankylosing spondylitis. TCRdb fed the 5' RACE reads into MiXCR, producing one record per CDR3 protein. The sample yields fewer than 250,000 distinct CDR3 sequences, roughly 24% seen once. Regarding the study as a whole: Some of the motif variants had earlier been found in reactive arthritis patients' fluid and blood. Within matched ankylosing spondylitis synovial fluid, disease-linked clones were reportedly significantly enriched. Relatively rare in peripheral blood, disease-linked clones were also CD8+. The study identified a TCR beta motif of eight highly homologous variants that appeared characteristic of ankylosing spondylitis blood.

This CDR3 spans 13 amino acids. V dropped 5 bases and J dropped 9 bases, with 14 bases sitting between them. CDR1 MGHDK and CDR2 SYGVNS come from the germline V gene. This clonotype was recorded at least ten times. Its antigen is unidentified. This clonotype was sampled from a male donor with ankylosing spondylitis or in good health (not recorded which). Sequences were obtained from blood, either unsorted or a sorted T cell fraction (not recorded which). The chain recombines TRBV25-1 with TRBJ2-1, with a possible D match to TRBD1 (5 bases). The CDR3 region is CASSLGAQGEQFF. The CDR3 coding sequence is TGTGCCAGCAGTCTAGGGGCGCAGGGTGAGCAGTTCTTC.